This T cell receptor beta chain was found in a study of shared clonotypes between healthy human individuals. Details on this clone: Antigen unknown.

Overall study findings and caveats: Only blood samples were collected, and tissue repertoires likely differ.

The CDR3 has 18 residues. CDR1 MGHDK and CDR2 SYGVNS come from the germline V gene. V lost 3 bases and J lost 5; bases outside the gene matches: 17. Caucasian adults living in Nashville, Tennessee, provided all samples. Negatively enriched CD4+ T cells were divided by CD45RA into naive and memory. The table came from immunoSEQ multiplex PCR; TCRdb's copy has only in-frame clones and leaves some out. The table shows under 2,500,000 clones, with approximately 94% occurring only once. The clonotype was recovered from a man younger than 35 in good health. The sequenced material came from naive CD4+ T cells sorted from blood. Noted subset: CD45RA+ positively selected. J is TRBJ2-3 and V is TRBV25-1; 7 nucleotides agree with TRBD2. As DNA, the CDR3 is TGTGCCAGCAGTGATTGGGAGGGGCGAGCGAAGACCAAAGATACGCAGTATTTT. Translation: CASSDWEGRAKTKDTQYF.